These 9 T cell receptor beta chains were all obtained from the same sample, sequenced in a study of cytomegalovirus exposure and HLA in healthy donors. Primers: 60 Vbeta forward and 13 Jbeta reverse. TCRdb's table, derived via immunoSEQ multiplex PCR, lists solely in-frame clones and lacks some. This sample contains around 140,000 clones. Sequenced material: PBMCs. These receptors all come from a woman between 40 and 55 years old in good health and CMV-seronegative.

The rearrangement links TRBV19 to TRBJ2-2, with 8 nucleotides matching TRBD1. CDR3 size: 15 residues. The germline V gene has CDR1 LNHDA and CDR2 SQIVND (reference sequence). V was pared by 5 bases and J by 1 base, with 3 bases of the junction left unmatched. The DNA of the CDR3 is TGTGCCAGTAGTGGTGACAGGGGGAACACCGGGGAGCTGTTTTTT. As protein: CASSGDRGNTGELFF.

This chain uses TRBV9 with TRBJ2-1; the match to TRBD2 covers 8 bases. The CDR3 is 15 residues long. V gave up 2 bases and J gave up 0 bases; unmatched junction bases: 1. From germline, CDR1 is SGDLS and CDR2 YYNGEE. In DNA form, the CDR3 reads TGTGCCAGCAGCGTTACTAGCGGCTCCTACAATGAGCAGTTCTTC. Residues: CASSVTSGSYNEQFF.

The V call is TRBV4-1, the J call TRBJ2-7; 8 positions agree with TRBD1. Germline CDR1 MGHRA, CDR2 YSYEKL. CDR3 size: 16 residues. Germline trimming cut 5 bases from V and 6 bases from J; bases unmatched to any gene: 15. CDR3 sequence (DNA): TGCGCCAGCAGCTCCGTAACCTCGGACAGGGCTAGCGAGCAGTACGTC. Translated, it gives CASSSVTSDRASEQYV.

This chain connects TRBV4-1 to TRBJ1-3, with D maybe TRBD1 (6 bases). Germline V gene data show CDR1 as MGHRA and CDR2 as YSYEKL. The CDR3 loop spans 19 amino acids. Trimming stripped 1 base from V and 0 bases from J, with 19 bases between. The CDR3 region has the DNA TGCGCCAGCAGCCAAGGCACAGGGTGGTCTTCCCCCTCTGGAAACACCATATATTTT. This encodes CASSQGTGWSSPSGNTIYF.

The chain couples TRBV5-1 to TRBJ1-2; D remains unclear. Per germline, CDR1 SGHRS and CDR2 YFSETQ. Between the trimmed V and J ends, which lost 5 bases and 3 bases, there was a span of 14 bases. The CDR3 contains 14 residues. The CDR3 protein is CASRPPERDYGYTF. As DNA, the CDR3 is TGCGCCAGCAGACCCCCGGAGAGGGACTATGGCTACACCTTC.

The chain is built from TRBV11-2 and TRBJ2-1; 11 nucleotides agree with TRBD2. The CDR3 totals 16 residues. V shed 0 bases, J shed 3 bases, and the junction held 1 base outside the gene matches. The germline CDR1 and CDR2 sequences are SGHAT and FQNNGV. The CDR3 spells CASSLDGLAGYNEQFF. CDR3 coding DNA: TGTGCCAGCAGCTTAGACGGACTAGCGGGCTACAATGAGCAGTTCTTC.

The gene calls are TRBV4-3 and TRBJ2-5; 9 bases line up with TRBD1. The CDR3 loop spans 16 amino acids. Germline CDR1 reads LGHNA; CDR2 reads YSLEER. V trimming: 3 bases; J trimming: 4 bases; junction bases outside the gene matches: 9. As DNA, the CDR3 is TGCGCCAGCAGCCAGAGCCCGGGACAGGGTTCAGAGACCCAGTACTTC. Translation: CASSQSPGQGSETQYF.

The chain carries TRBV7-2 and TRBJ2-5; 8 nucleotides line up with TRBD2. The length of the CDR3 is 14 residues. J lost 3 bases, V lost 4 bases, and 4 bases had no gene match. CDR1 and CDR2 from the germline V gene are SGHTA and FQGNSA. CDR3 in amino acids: CASSSRGAKETQYF. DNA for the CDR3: TGTGCCAGCAGCTCGCGGGGGGCTAAAGAGACCCAGTACTTC.

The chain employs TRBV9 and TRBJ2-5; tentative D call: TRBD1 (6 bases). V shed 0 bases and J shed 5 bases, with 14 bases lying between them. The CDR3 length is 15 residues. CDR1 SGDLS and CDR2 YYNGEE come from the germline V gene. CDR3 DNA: TGTGCCAGCAGCGTAGCGCCGGACAGACATGAGACCCAGTACTTC. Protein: CASSVAPDRHETQYF.